Listed here are 32 T cell receptor beta chains from one sample, sequenced in a study of blood T cell repertoires in COVID-19. Generated by immunoSEQ multiplex PCR, the TCRdb table keeps only in-frame clones and is missing some. The sample holds under 150,000 clones, 88% seen once. The sample consisted of peripheral blood. The source of these receptors is a man aged 50 to 59 with active or convalescent COVID-19.

The genes are TRBV18 and TRBJ2-3; D uncertain. The length of the CDR3 is 15 residues. Deletions cut 3 bases from V and 6 bases from J, with 16 bases between. Germline V gene lookup returns CDR1 KGHSH and CDR2 LQKENI. The CDR3 bases are TGTGCCAGCTCACCGGGCAGGTCGGATTTGGATACGCAGTATTTT. Protein: CASSPGRSDLDTQYF.

This rearrangement joins TRBV19 to TRBJ2-1, with a weak D call TRBD2 (5 bases). Germline V lookup: CDR1 LNHDA, CDR2 SQIVND (reference sequence). V lost 1 base and J 8 bases, leaving 18 bases between the germline ends. The CDR3 loop spans 16 amino acids. The CDR3 loop is CASSIVGIRAFDEQFF. In DNA form, the CDR3 reads TGTGCCAGTAGTATAGTCGGGATAAGGGCGTTCGATGAGCAGTTCTTC.

This chain uses TRBV4-3 with TRBJ2-7; no firm D call. The germline V gene has CDR1 LGHNA and CDR2 YSLEER. The germline V and J ends were trimmed by 3 bases and 0 bases, with 12 bases remaining between them. The length of the CDR3 is 15 residues. CDR3 DNA: TGCGCCAGCAGCCAGGGCCCCCTTAGCTCCTACGAGCAGTACTTC. Translating gives CASSQGPLSSYEQYF.

The DNA for the CDR3 is TGTGCCAGCAGTCCCGGTCTGGAGGGTAATGAAAAACTGTTTTTT. It encodes CASSPGLEGNEKLFF. The chain couples TRBV28 to TRBJ1-4; no clear D. In germline, CDR1 is MDHEN, CDR2 SYDVKM. Trimming shortened V by 5 bases and J by 4 bases, and 14 bases separated the two germline ends. CDR3 length: 15 amino acids.

J is TRBJ1-2 and V is TRBV3-1 (or the pseudogene TRBV3-2), with 8 bases that match TRBD1. The CDR3 totals 15 residues. CDR1 is LGHDT, CDR2 YNNKEL, per germline (reference sequence). J gave up 7 bases and V 1 base, and 8 bases lay outside the gene matches. DNA of the CDR3: TGTGCCAGCAGCCAAGGGCCACAGGGGGAGGGTGGCTACACCTTC. Translated, it gives CASSQGPQGEGGYTF.

This chain connects TRBV5-1 to TRBJ2-1; D may be TRBD2 (5 bases). V shed 0 bases and J shed 0 bases, with 7 bases lying between them. CDR1 SGHRS and CDR2 YFSETQ come from the germline V gene. The CDR3 has 15 residues. CDR3 residues: CASSLGGSSYNEQFF. As DNA, the CDR3 is TGCGCCAGCAGCTTGGGAGGGAGCTCCTACAATGAGCAGTTCTTC.

Comments on this clone: Other DNA sequences in this sample translate to the same CDR3. The chain joins TRBV18 to TRBJ1-1, with TRBD1 matching over 7 bases. In germline, CDR1 is KGHSH, CDR2 LQKENI. The ends lost 3 bases at V and 0 bases at J; junction bases unmatched: 1. The CDR3 covers 14 residues. The CDR3 region is CASSPQGVNTEAFF. The CDR3 DNA reads as TGTGCCAGCTCACCGCAGGGGGTGAACACTGAAGCTTTCTTT.

This sequence joins TRBV2 and TRBJ2-1; D perhaps matches TRBD1 (5 bases). Deletions cut 2 bases from V and 5 bases from J, with 13 bases between. The CDR3 length is 15 residues. Germline CDR1 is SNHLY and CDR2 is FYNNEI. CDR3 in amino acids: CASSEFRTDNNEQFF. The CDR3 DNA follows: TGTGCCAGCAGTGAATTTCGGACGGACAACAATGAGCAGTTCTTC.

The genes are TRBV15 and TRBJ2-1, with D perhaps TRBD1 (5 bases). The CDR3 extends over 15 amino acids. V dropped 1 base and J dropped 2 bases, with 9 bases sitting between them. CDR1 LNHNV and CDR2 YYDKDF come from the germline V gene (reference sequence). CDR3 nucleotide sequence: TGTGCCACCAGCAGAGCCAGGGTCCCCTACAATGAGCAGTTCTTC. Protein: CATSRARVPYNEQFF.

The V call is TRBV3-1 (or the pseudogene TRBV3-2), the J call TRBJ1-6; the D gene is possibly TRBD1 (5 bases). Germline CDR1 is LGHDT and CDR2 is YNNKEL (reference sequence). There are 15 residues in the CDR3. Trimming removed 3 bases from V and 7 bases from J, with 13 bases in between. The DNA of the CDR3 is TGTGCCAGCAGCCAGGCGGGGGGTAACAATTCACCCCTCCACTTT. Its translation is CASSQAGGNNSPLHF.

A remark on this clone: The sample contains more than one DNA sequence encoding this CDR3. The CDR3 nucleotides are TGTGCCAGCAGCCTGGGGACTAGCGGAACCTACGAGCAGTACTTC. Translating it yields CASSLGTSGTYEQYF. The genes are TRBV7-2 and TRBJ2-7; 11 bases agree with TRBD2. The germline CDR1 and CDR2 sequences are SGHTA and FQGNSA. V dropped 5 bases and J dropped 2; count of bases not matched to a gene: 5. The CDR3 is 15 residues long.

The chain employs TRBV5-5 and TRBJ1-5; D is ambiguous. From germline, CDR1 is SGHKS and CDR2 YYEKEE (reference sequence). The CDR3 extends over 14 amino acids. Trimming shortened V by 0 bases and J by 3 bases, and 7 bases separated the two germline ends. In nucleotides, the CDR3 is TGTGCCAGCAGCTTGGGACTCAACAATCAGCCCCAGCATTTT. Translation: CASSLGLNNQPQHF.

This chain connects TRBV15 to TRBJ2-6, with D tentatively TRBD2 (6 bases). The CDR3 loop spans 15 amino acids. Germline CDR1 is LNHNV and CDR2 is YYDKDF (reference sequence). V was pared by 5 bases and J by 3 bases, with 11 bases between. CDR3 amino acids: CATSVLGGGANVLTF. CDR3 DNA: TGTGCCACCAGCGTCCTCGGGGGTGGGGCCAACGTCCTGACTTTC.

This clone was observed a single time. The V and J genes are TRBV14 and TRBJ2-7; 7 positions match TRBD1. Trimming at V came to 8 bases and at J to 4 bases, leaving 11 bases not matched to a gene. CDR3 length: 14 residues. Germline assignment: CDR1 SGHDN and CDR2 FVKESK. CDR3 sequence reads: CASQGQSFPYEQYF. The CDR3 bases are TGTGCCAGCCAGGGACAGTCCTTTCCTTACGAGCAGTACTTC.

Only one count was recorded for this clone. The V call is TRBV5-1, the J call TRBJ2-1, with D maybe TRBD1 (7 bases). The germline CDR1 and CDR2 sequences are SGHRS and YFSETQ. V shed 2 bases and J shed 6 bases, with 12 bases lying between them. The CDR3 sequence is 14 residues long. CDR3 protein: CASSFQGDFNEQFF. The CDR3 bases are TGCGCCAGCAGCTTCCAGGGGGACTTCAATGAGCAGTTCTTC.

In this sample, this clone turned up a few times. V and J are TRBV28 and TRBJ2-3, with unresolved D. Trimming left V 5 bases short and J 0 bases short, with 12 bases between. In germline, CDR1 is MDHEN, CDR2 SYDVKM. The length of the CDR3 is 15 residues. In DNA form, the CDR3 reads TGTGCCAGCAGTCAAATGGGCCTGAGCACAGATACGCAGTATTTT. It is translated as CASSQMGLSTDTQYF.

This chain joins TRBV6-1 and TRBJ1-5; a weak D match, TRBD1 (6 bases). Deletions cut 4 bases from V and 0 bases from J, with 13 bases between. This CDR3 is 16 amino acids long. Germline CDR1 reads MNHNS; CDR2 reads SASEGT. Here the CDR3 reads CASSAQGQYSNQPQHF. CDR3 sequence (DNA): TGTGCCAGCAGTGCTCAGGGACAATATAGCAATCAGCCCCAGCATTTT.

The V gene is TRBV4-1, the J gene TRBJ2-1; 8 bases agree with TRBD2. Germline CDR1 and CDR2: MGHRA and YSYEKL. Germline trimming cut 0 bases from V and 6 bases from J; bases unmatched to any gene: 7. This CDR3 contains 16 residues. The chain's CDR3 is CASSQDRELAVNEQFF. CDR3 DNA sequence: TGCGCCAGCAGCCAAGATAGGGAACTAGCGGTCAATGAGCAGTTCTTC.

This sequence joins TRBV18 and TRBJ2-1, with 9 bases fitting TRBD2. V lost 3 bases and J lost 0; bases outside the gene matches: 6. The length of the CDR3 is 17 residues. CDR1 and CDR2 from the germline V gene are KGHSH and LQKENI. The CDR3 protein is CASSPPAGGGSYNEQFF. The DNA for the CDR3 is TGTGCCAGCTCACCCCCGGCGGGGGGGGGCTCCTACAATGAGCAGTTCTTC.

V gene TRBV7-9 combines with J gene TRBJ2-5; possible D gene TRBD1, 6 bases. V was clipped by 5 bases and J by 2 bases, with 12 bases between them. The germline CDR1 and CDR2 sequences are SEHNR and FQNEAQ (reference sequence). The CDR3 sequence is 14 residues long. For the CDR3, the DNA is TGTGCCAGCAGCCAAGGGACACTACAAGAGACCCAGTACTTC. Translation gives CASSQGTLQETQYF. The variable domain in full, with the rest retrieved from reference TRBV7-9 and TRBJ2-5, is DTGVSQNPRHKITKRGQNVTFRCDPISEHNRLYWYRQTLGQGPEFLTYFQNEAQLEKSRLLSDRFSAERPKGSFSTLEIQRTEQGDSAMYLCASSQGTLQETQYFGPGTRLLVL.

This clone is judged medium-sized. The chain is built from TRBV28 and TRBJ2-7, with a possible D match to TRBD2 (6 bases). Trimming shortened V by 3 bases and J by 0 bases, and 12 bases separated the two germline ends. This CDR3 is built from 15 residues. Germline V lookup: CDR1 MDHEN, CDR2 SYDVKM. The CDR3 spells CASSFLVGSSYEQYF. The DNA of the CDR3 is TGTGCCAGCAGTTTTTTGGTCGGGAGCTCCTACGAGCAGTACTTC.

The chain links TRBV7-6 to TRBJ2-5, with 9 bases lining up with TRBD2. V trimming: 6 bases; J trimming: 4 bases; junction bases outside the gene matches: 3. Germline lookup yields CDR1 SGHVS and CDR2 FNYEAQ. The CDR3 is made up of 13 amino acids. As DNA, the CDR3 is TGTGCCAGCAGTTTACTAGCGGGAGAGACCCAGTACTTC. This translates into CASSLLAGETQYF.

V gene TRBV7-8 combines with J gene TRBJ1-5, with 9 bases that match TRBD1. This CDR3 is built from 14 residues. Trimming at V came to 5 bases and at J to 8 bases, leaving 7 bases not matched to a gene. Germline assignment: CDR1 SGHVS and CDR2 FQNEAQ. CDR3 DNA: TGTGCCAGCAGCCCTCACAGGGGGCTTAAGCCCCAGCATTTT. This encodes CASSPHRGLKPQHF.

This clone has only a few counts. V usage is TRBV6-1 and J usage is TRBJ1-5, with unresolved D. The V gene lost 4 bases and the J gene lost 2 bases, with 18 bases spanning the gap. CDR3 size: 17 residues. Germline CDR1 MNHNS, CDR2 SASEGT. In nucleotides, the CDR3 is TGTGCCAGCAGTGGGACCGCGCGGGGTGGTCGCAATCAGCCCCAGCATTTT. Protein: CASSGTARGGRNQPQHF.

The chain employs TRBV6-5 and TRBJ2-7, with TRBD1 identical over 8 bases. Germline CDR1 MNHEY, CDR2 SVGAGI. CDR3 length equals 12 residues. V lost 6 bases and J lost 5; bases outside the gene matches: 3. The CDR3 nucleotides read TGTGCCAGCAGAGGACAGGGCAACGAGCAGTACTTC. Translating gives CASRGQGNEQYF.

This clone has only a few counts. In DNA, the CDR3 is TGTGCCAGTAGTTCCCGACAGGCCTCTGGAAACACCATATATTTT. Its protein product is CASSSRQASGNTIYF. The chain employs TRBV19 and TRBJ1-3; a possible D gene is TRBD1 (6 bases). The CDR3 totals 15 residues. The V gene's germline CDR1 is LNHDA and CDR2 SQIVND (reference sequence). The V end was cut by 5 bases, the J end by 0 bases, with 11 bases between.

The rearrangement uses TRBV13 and TRBJ2-1; D might be TRBD2 (6 bases). This CDR3 contains 16 residues. Between the trimmed V and J ends, which lost 0 bases and 4 bases, there was a span of 13 bases. From germline, CDR1 is PRHDT and CDR2 FYEKMQ (reference sequence). The CDR3 here is CASSLGRGLRYNEQFF. In DNA, the CDR3 is TGTGCCAGCAGCTTAGGCCGAGGACTACGATACAATGAGCAGTTCTTC.

This clone was counted a single time. The V gene is TRBV7-9, the J gene TRBJ1-5; D is unresolved. CDR3 length: 14 amino acids. Germline V CDR1 and CDR2: SEHNR, FQNEAQ (reference sequence). V was shortened by 5 bases and J by 0 bases, with 8 bases between the two germline ends. The CDR3 loop is CASSGGYSNQPQHF. Here the CDR3 DNA reads TGTGCCAGCAGCGGAGGTTATAGCAATCAGCCCCAGCATTTT.

The chain has TRBV11-2 and TRBJ1-3, with D uncertain. Germline V gene lookup returns CDR1 SGHAT and CDR2 FQNNGV. The CDR3 spans 15 residues. Trimming shortened V by 1 base and J by 0 bases, and 7 bases separated the two germline ends. In nucleotides, the CDR3 is TGTGCCAGCAGCTTAGTCCCCCTCTCTGGAAACACCATATATTTT. It yields the protein CASSLVPLSGNTIYF. Full variable domain (outside the CDR3, taken from reference TRBV11-2 and TRBJ1-3): EAGVAQSPRYKIIEKRQSVAFWCNPISGHATLYWYQQILGQGPKLLIQFQNNGVVDDSQLPKDRFSAERLKGVDSTLKIQPAKLEDSAVYLCASSLVPLSGNTIYFGEGSWLTVV.

The gene calls are TRBV11-2 and TRBJ2-1; perhaps TRBD1 as D (5 bases). Germline V gene lookup returns CDR1 SGHAT and CDR2 FQNNGV. The CDR3 runs 14 residues. The germline V and J ends were trimmed by 1 base and 6 bases, with 10 bases remaining between them. CDR3 DNA sequence: TGTGCCAGCAGCTTAGTACGGCAGGGCAATGAGCAGTTCTTC. It translates to CASSLVRQGNEQFF.

This clone was observed once. V and J are TRBV9 and TRBJ2-5, with D maybe TRBD2 (7 bases). The CDR3 sequence is 16 residues long. Germline CDR1 is SGDLS and CDR2 is YYNGEE. V lost 4 bases to trimming and J lost 5 bases, with 21 bases between them. The CDR3 DNA sequence: TGTGCCAGCAGCTCACGGGGGGCTACGGGCGGGGAGACCCAGTACTTC. Its translation: CASSSRGATGGETQYF.

The V call is TRBV3-1 (or the pseudogene TRBV3-2), the J call TRBJ2-4; D is uncertain. This CDR3 has 11 amino acids. With 4 bases removed from V and 8 bases from J, the gap between germline ends came to 6 bases. Germline loops: CDR1 LGHDT, CDR2 YNNKEL (reference sequence). The CDR3 here is CASSLDYIQYF. DNA for the CDR3: TGTGCCAGCAGCCTAGACTACATTCAGTACTTC.